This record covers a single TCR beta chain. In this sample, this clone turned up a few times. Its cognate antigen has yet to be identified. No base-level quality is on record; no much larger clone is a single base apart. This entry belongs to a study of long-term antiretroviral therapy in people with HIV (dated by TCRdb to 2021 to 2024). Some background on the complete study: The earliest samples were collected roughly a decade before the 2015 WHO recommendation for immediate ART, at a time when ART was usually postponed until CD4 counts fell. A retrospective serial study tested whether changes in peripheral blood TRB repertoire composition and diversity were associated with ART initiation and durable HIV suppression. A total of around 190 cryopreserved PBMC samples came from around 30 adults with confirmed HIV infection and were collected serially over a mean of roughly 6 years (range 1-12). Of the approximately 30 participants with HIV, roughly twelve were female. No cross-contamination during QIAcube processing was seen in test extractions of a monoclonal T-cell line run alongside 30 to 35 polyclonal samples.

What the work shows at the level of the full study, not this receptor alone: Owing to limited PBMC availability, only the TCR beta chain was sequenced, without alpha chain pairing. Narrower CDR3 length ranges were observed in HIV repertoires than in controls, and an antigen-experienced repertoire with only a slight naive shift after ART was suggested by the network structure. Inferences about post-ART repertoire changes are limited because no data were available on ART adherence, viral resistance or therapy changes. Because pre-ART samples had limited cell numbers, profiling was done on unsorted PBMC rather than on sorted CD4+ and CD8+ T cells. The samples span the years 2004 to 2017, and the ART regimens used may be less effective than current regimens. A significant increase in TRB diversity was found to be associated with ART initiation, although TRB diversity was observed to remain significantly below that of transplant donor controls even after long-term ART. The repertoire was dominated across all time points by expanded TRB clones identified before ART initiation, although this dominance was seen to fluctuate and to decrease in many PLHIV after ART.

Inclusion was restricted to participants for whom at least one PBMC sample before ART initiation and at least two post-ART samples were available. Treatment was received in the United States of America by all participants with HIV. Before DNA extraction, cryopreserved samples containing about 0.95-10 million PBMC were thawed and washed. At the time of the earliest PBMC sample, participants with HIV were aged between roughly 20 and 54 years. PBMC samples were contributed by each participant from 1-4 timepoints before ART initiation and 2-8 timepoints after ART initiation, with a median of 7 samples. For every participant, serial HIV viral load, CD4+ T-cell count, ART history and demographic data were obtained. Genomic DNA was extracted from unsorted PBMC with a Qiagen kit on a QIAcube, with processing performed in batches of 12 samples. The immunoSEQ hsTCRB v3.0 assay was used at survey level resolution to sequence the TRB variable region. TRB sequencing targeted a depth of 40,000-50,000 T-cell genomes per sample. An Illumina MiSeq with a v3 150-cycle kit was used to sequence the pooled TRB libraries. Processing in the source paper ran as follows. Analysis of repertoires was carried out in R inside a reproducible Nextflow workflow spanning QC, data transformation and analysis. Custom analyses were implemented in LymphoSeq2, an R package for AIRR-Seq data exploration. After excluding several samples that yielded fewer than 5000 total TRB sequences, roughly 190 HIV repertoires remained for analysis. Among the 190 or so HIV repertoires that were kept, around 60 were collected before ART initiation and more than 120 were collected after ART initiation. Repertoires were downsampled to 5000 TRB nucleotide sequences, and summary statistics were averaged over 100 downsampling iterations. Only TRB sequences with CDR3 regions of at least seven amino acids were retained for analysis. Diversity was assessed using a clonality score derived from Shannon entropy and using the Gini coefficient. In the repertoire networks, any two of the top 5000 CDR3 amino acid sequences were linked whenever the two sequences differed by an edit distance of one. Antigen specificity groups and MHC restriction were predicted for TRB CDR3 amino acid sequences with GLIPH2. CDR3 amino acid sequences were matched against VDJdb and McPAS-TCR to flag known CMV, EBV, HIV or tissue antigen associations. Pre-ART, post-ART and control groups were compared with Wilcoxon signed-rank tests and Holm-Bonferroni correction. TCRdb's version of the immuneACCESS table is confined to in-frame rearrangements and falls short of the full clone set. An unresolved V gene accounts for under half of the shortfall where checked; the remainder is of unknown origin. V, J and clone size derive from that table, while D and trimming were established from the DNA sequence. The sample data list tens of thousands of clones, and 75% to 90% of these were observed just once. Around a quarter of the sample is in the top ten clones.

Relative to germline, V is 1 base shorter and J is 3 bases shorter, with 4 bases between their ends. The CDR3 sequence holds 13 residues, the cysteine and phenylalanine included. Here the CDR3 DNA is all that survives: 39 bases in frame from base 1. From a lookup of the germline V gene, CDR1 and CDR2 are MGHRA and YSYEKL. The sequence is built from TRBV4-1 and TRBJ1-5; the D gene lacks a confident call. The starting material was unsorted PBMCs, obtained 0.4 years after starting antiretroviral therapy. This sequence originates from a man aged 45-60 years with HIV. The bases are TGCGCCAGCAGCCAAGTTGTCAATCAGCCCCAGCATTTT. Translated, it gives CASSQVVNQPQHF.